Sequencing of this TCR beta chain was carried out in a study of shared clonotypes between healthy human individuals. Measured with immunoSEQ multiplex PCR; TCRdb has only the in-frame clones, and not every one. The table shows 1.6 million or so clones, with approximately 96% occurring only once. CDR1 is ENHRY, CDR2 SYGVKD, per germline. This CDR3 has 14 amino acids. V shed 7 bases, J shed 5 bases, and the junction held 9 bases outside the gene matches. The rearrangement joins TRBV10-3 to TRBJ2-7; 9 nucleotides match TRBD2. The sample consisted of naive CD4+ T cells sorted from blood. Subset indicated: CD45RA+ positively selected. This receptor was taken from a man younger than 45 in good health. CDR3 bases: TGTGCCATCAACTTAGCGGGAGAACCCCACGAGCAGTACTTC. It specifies CAINLAGEPHEQYF.